Shown below are 32 T cell receptor beta chains from a single sample sequenced in a study of shared clonotypes between healthy human individuals. Naive CD8 cells lacked CD45RO, underwent positive selection for CCR7 and left out terminally differentiated effector memory CD45RA+ cells. The data were produced by immunoSEQ multiplex PCR, yet TCRdb's version contains in-frame clones alone and is incomplete. The table records hundreds of thousands of clones, 95% to 97% of them present only once. The sequenced material came from naive CD8+ T cells sorted from blood. The origin of the receptors is a woman aged 25 to 45 in good health.

With respect to this clone: Other DNA sequences in the sample encode the same CDR3. The J gene is TRBJ2-7, the V gene TRBV28; TRBD2 aligns across 10 bases. This CDR3 comprises 14 residues. The J segment lost 2 bases and the V segment lost 5 bases, leaving 3 bases of the junction unmatched. Germline V CDR1 and CDR2: MDHEN, SYDVKM. The CDR3, as DNA: TGTGCCAGCAGTCCCCTAGCGGGAGCCTACGAGCAGTACTTC. This encodes CASSPLAGAYEQYF.

V gene TRBV10-2 combines with J gene TRBJ2-1; no firm D call. The CDR3 is 14 amino acids. Deletions cut 0 bases from V and 6 bases from J, with 9 bases between. Germline V gene data show CDR1 as WSHSY and CDR2 as SAAADI. The CDR3 loop reads CASSESKQVNEQFF. The CDR3, as DNA: TGCGCCAGCAGTGAGTCGAAGCAGGTCAATGAGCAGTTCTTC.

This chain connects TRBV28 to TRBJ2-5; 12 bases are a match to TRBD2. Losses at the gene ends were 1 base for V and 2 bases for J; bases not matched to a gene: 8. The CDR3 has 18 amino acids. Germline lookup yields CDR1 MDHEN and CDR2 SYDVKM. The CDR3 bases are TGTGCCAGCAGTTTATTGGCTAGCGGGAGGGGGGGACAAGAGACCCAGTACTTC. Amino acids: CASSLLASGRGGQETQYF.

The genes are TRBV11-2 and TRBJ2-3; 8 bases agree with TRBD2. This CDR3 contains 15 residues. CDR1 SGHAT and CDR2 FQNNGV come from the germline V gene. The V and J ends lost 3 bases and 3 bases, in that order; junction bases with no gene match: 5. The CDR3 nucleotides read TGTGCCAGCAGCTTCGGAGCGGGAGAAACAGATACGCAGTATTTT. This translates into CASSFGAGETDTQYF.

The count of this clone is one. This chain connects TRBV6-1 to TRBJ2-7; 9 positions match TRBD2. The CDR3 covers 16 residues. Germline V gene lookup returns CDR1 MNHNS and CDR2 SASEGT. Germline trimming cut 3 bases from V and 4 bases from J; bases unmatched to any gene: 10. The CDR3 bases are TGTGCCAGCAGTGAGTGGGTAGGGACTAGCCTTTACGAGCAGTACTTC. This codes for CASSEWVGTSLYEQYF.

V is TRBV15 and J is TRBJ2-7; the D is unclear. The CDR3 is 13 amino acids. Germline lookup yields CDR1 LNHNV and CDR2 YYDKDF (reference sequence). The V end lost 3 bases, the J end lost 1 base, and 7 bases lay between the germline ends. CDR3 DNA sequence: TGTGCCACCAGCAGTGTGGGTTCCTACGAGCAGTACTTC. It translates to CATSSVGSYEQYF.

V and J are TRBV9 and TRBJ2-1, with 13 bases lining up with TRBD2. Germline CDR1 and CDR2: SGDLS and YYNGEE. V gave up 4 bases and J gave up 8 bases; unmatched junction bases: 6. The length of the CDR3 is 15 residues. Written as DNA, the CDR3 is TGTGCCAGCAGCCACGGGACTAGCGGGAATGATGAGCAGTTCTTC. This sequence encodes CASSHGTSGNDEQFF.

The chain recombines TRBV5-4 with TRBJ2-1; the D is unclear. Germline loops: CDR1 SGHNT, CDR2 YYREEE (reference sequence). V was trimmed by 4 bases and J by 9 bases, leaving 14 bases between them. This CDR3 is 13 amino acids long. The CDR3 spells CASSTHQTGEQFF. In nucleotides, the CDR3 is TGTGCCAGCAGCACTCACCAAACCGGTGAGCAGTTCTTC.

This chain connects TRBV5-6 to TRBJ2-7; no clear D gene. Germline V gene sequence: CDR1 SGHDT, CDR2 YYEEEE. V gave up 0 bases and J gave up 2 bases, with 9 bases separating them. This CDR3 comprises 14 residues. CDR3 in DNA: TGTGCCAGCAGCTTGGCAGCAGTAACCTACGAGCAGTACTTC. Its translation is CASSLAAVTYEQYF.

The J gene is TRBJ2-1, the V gene TRBV7-9, with 12 nucleotides matching TRBD2. CDR3 length: 15 residues. V was pared by 8 bases and J by 7 bases, with 9 bases of the junction left unmatched. The germline CDR1 and CDR2 sequences are SEHNR and FQNEAQ (reference sequence). Written as DNA, the CDR3 is TGTGCCAGCGGTGCACTAGCGGGAGGCCCAAATGAGCAGTTCTTC. The encoded protein is CASGALAGGPNEQFF.

The chain couples TRBV11-3 to TRBJ2-3; a possible D gene is TRBD2 (6 bases). The CDR3 totals 14 residues. The germline V and J ends were trimmed by 8 bases and 6 bases, with 18 bases remaining between them. Germline values: CDR1 SGHNT, CDR2 YENEEA. The CDR3, as DNA: TGTGCCAGCTTGGGGCGGGACCCTGGGGATACGCAGTATTTT. Translating gives CASLGRDPGDTQYF.

The chain is built from TRBV4-2 and TRBJ2-7; 7 bases are a match to TRBD1. CDR1 and CDR2 (germline): LGHNA, YNFKEQ. After removal of 5 bases from V and 4 bases from J, the junction contained 17 bases not matched to a gene. This CDR3 spans 17 amino acids. In DNA, the CDR3 is TGTGCCAGCAGCTTGGGTTCCAGTCCGGGACAGCGGTACGAGCAGTACTTC. Translation: CASSLGSSPGQRYEQYF.

The chain carries TRBV27 and TRBJ2-4; possibly TRBD1 for D (5 bases). This CDR3 is built from 17 residues. Trimming took 4 bases from V and 5 from J, leaving 21 bases between them. Germline V gene data show CDR1 as MNHEY and CDR2 as SMNVEV (reference sequence). CDR3: CASSSSPRQGPQNIQYF. The CDR3 nucleotides read TGTGCCAGCAGTTCCTCACCCCGGCAGGGCCCCCAAAACATTCAGTACTTC.

The chain carries TRBV7-9 and TRBJ2-5, with D perhaps matching TRBD1 (6 bases). This CDR3 region has 17 residues. The germline gives CDR1 SEHNR, CDR2 FQNEAQ (reference sequence). The germline V and J ends were trimmed by 1 base and 0 bases, with 15 bases remaining between them. CDR3 DNA sequence: TGTGCCAGCAGCTTAGGTAGGGACATTTCGTACCAAGAGACCCAGTACTTC. The encoded protein is CASSLGRDISYQETQYF.

V gene TRBV27 combines with J gene TRBJ2-7, with 9 bases identical to TRBD1. In germline, CDR1 is MNHEY, CDR2 SMNVEV (reference sequence). Trimming at V came to 7 bases and at J to 6 bases, leaving 10 bases not matched to a gene. The CDR3 extends over 14 amino acids. The CDR3 region is CASKEGTGLVEQYF. The CDR3 coding sequence is TGTGCCAGCAAAGAAGGGACAGGGCTCGTCGAGCAGTACTTC.

V gene TRBV29-1 combines with J gene TRBJ1-1; maybe TRBD1 (5 bases). Trimming left V 7 bases short and J 0 bases short, with 12 bases between. Germline assignment: CDR1 SQVTM and CDR2 ANQGSEA. CDR3 length equals 13 residues. The CDR3 DNA is TGCAGCGCCCACGGGGGGATGAACACTGAAGCTTTCTTT. Its translation is CSAHGGMNTEAFF.

The rearrangement links TRBV19 to TRBJ2-2; maybe TRBD2 (5 bases). Germline loops: CDR1 LNHDA, CDR2 SQIVND (reference sequence). V was trimmed by 1 base and J by 8 bases, leaving 17 bases between them. The CDR3 runs to 16 residues. The CDR3 DNA follows: TGTGCCAGTAGTATAGGGCCTGATGGGATAGCGGGGGAGCTGTTTTTT. It yields the protein CASSIGPDGIAGELFF.

Details on this clone: Lacking the conserved final phenylalanine or tryptophan, this CDR3 likely reflects a read error. Because the CDR3's place on the DNA is in doubt, the DNA is left out and the CDR3 is given as listed by TCRdb. The CDR3 reads CASSREATGGPEVG. The rearrangement uses TRBV28 and TRBJ2-7; the table's D call, TRBD1, was not checked against the DNA. Including both end residues, the CDR3 is 14 amino acids long. Germline loops: CDR1 MDHEN, CDR2 SYDVKM.

This chain joins TRBV11-1 and TRBJ2-1; 10 nucleotides line up with TRBD2. Germline V gives CDR1 SGHAT, CDR2 FQDESV (reference sequence). The CDR3 runs 16 residues. V trimming: 5 bases; J trimming: 2 bases; junction bases outside the gene matches: 6. The CDR3 spells CASSPRLAGAYNEQFF. The DNA for the CDR3 is TGTGCCAGCAGCCCCCGACTAGCGGGTGCCTACAATGAGCAGTTCTTC.

The chain combines TRBV2 with TRBJ2-7; D gene unclear. V was pared by 6 bases and J by 0 bases, with 6 bases between. Germline CDR1 and CDR2: SNHLY and FYNNEI. The CDR3 is made up of 12 amino acids. CDR3 sequence (DNA): TGTGCCAGCAGGGGCAACTCCTACGAGCAGTACTTC. It encodes CASRGNSYEQYF. The full variable domain, with the rest looked up from reference TRBV2 and TRBJ2-7, is EPEVTQTPSHQVTQMGQEVILRCVPISNHLYFYWYRQILGQKVEFLVSFYNNEISEKSEIFDDQFSVERPDGSNFTLKIRSTKLEDSAMYFCASRGNSYEQYFGPGTRLTVT.

V gene TRBV4-2 combines with J gene TRBJ2-5; D possibly corresponds to TRBD1 (5 bases). Germline values: CDR1 LGHNA, CDR2 YNFKEQ. The CDR3 totals 12 residues. Between the trimmed V and J ends, which lost 4 bases and 2 bases, there was a span of 5 bases. Here the CDR3 reads CASSPGQETQYF. CDR3 coding DNA: TGTGCCAGCAGCCCAGGGCAAGAGACCCAGTACTTC.

V and J are TRBV28 and TRBJ2-7, with TRBD1 as a possible D gene (5 bases). The germline V gene encodes CDR1 MDHEN and CDR2 SYDVKM. The CDR3 is 13 residues long. Trimming took off 6 bases at V and 5 bases at J, with 14 bases between the two ends. The CDR3, as DNA: TGTGCCAGCAGGGCAGGGATGATCGACGAGCAGTACTTC. Amino acids: CASRAGMIDEQYF.

The chain joins TRBV5-4 to TRBJ2-7, with 13 bases aligning to TRBD2. The CDR3 spans 15 residues. V dropped 4 bases and J dropped 4; count of bases not matched to a gene: 5. The germline gives CDR1 SGHNT, CDR2 YYREEE (reference sequence). The CDR3 nucleotides read TGTGCCAGCAGCGGACTGGGACTAGCGGGATACGAGCAGTACTTC. Protein: CASSGLGLAGYEQYF.

The chain employs TRBV14 and TRBJ2-1, with D possibly TRBD2 on 5 matching bases. The CDR3 contains 15 residues. CDR1 and CDR2 (germline): SGHDN, FVKESK. V lost 4 bases and J 0 bases, leaving 10 bases between the germline ends. The CDR3: CASSPIASSYNEQFF. In DNA form, the CDR3 reads TGTGCCAGCAGCCCAATAGCGAGCTCCTACAATGAGCAGTTCTTC. The full variable domain, with the rest looked up from reference TRBV14 and TRBJ2-1, is EAGVTQFPSHSVIEKGQTVTLRCDPISGHDNLYWYRRVMGKEIKFLLHFVKESKQDESGMPNNRFLAERTGGTYSTLKVQPAELEDSGVYFCASSPIASSYNEQFFGPGTRLTVL.

This chain joins TRBV4-1 and TRBJ2-2; TRBD2 matches 7 bases. The CDR3 totals 14 residues. Per the germline V gene, CDR1 is MGHRA and CDR2 is YSYEKL. V lost 5 bases to trimming and J lost 6 bases; unmatched junction nucleotides: 6. In DNA, the CDR3 is TGCGCCAGCAGCGGGAGCGGGATGCCCGGGGAGCTGTTTTTT. Protein: CASSGSGMPGELFF.

The chain has TRBV11-2 and TRBJ1-3, with D uncertain. The CDR3 has 14 amino acids. Trimming cost V 1 base and J 9 bases, with 13 bases left between them. Germline lookup yields CDR1 SGHAT and CDR2 FQNNGV. The CDR3 region has the DNA TGTGCCAGCAGCTTAGCACCCGAAGGGCGCACCATATATTTT. This codes for CASSLAPEGRTIYF.

This clone was seen a single time. J is TRBJ1-2 and V is TRBV9; weak D call: TRBD1 (5 bases). The CDR3 totals 15 residues. The V and J ends lost 3 bases and 6 bases respectively, with 18 bases between them. The germline CDR1 and CDR2 sequences are SGDLS and YYNGEE. The CDR3 DNA reads TGTGCCAGCAGCGATGGGAGGCAGGGTAATGATGGCTACACCTTC. It is translated as CASSDGRQGNDGYTF.

This rearrangement joins TRBV28 to TRBJ2-7, with 8 bases fitting TRBD1. Germline-derived CDR1 and CDR2 are MDHEN and SYDVKM. CDR3 length: 16 amino acids. V dropped 5 bases and J dropped 2; count of bases not matched to a gene: 11. The CDR3 bases are TGTGCCAGCAGTCCATACGGGACAGGCGAAACCTACGAGCAGTACTTC. It encodes CASSPYGTGETYEQYF.

The genes are TRBV10-3 and TRBJ1-3; D perhaps matches TRBD1 (6 bases). V lost 9 bases and J lost 0, with 9 bases in between. The CDR3 sequence is 13 residues long. The germline V gene has CDR1 ENHRY and CDR2 SYGVKD. The CDR3 region has the DNA TGTGCCATTCGACAGGACTCTGGAAACACCATATATTTT. Its protein is CAIRQDSGNTIYF.

The rearrangement uses TRBV18 and TRBJ2-3; perhaps TRBD2 as D (7 bases). Germline V gene lookup returns CDR1 KGHSH and CDR2 LQKENI. Trimming stripped 3 bases from V and 0 bases from J, with 16 bases between. The CDR3 consists of 17 residues. This CDR3 reads CASSPPYGGRSTDTQYF. CDR3 in DNA: TGTGCCAGCTCACCGCCTTACGGGGGGCGTAGCACAGATACGCAGTATTTT.

V and J are TRBV30 and TRBJ1-2; no definite D call. Germline CDR1 reads GTSNPN; CDR2 reads SVGIG (reference sequence). Trimming took off 6 bases at V and 5 bases at J, with 10 bases between the two ends. This CDR3 has 11 residues. The CDR3 loop reads CACYPGYGYTF. In DNA, the CDR3 is TGTGCCTGTTACCCCGGGTATGGCTACACCTTC.

The genes are TRBV13 and TRBJ2-5, with 10 bases identical to TRBD2. This CDR3 contains 17 residues. Looked up from germline, CDR1 is PRHDT and CDR2 is FYEKMQ (reference sequence). V lost 3 bases, J lost 0 bases, and 7 bases stayed unmatched. The DNA of the CDR3 is TGTGCCAGCAGCTTTGGGCTAGCGGGAGAGTACCAAGAGACCCAGTACTTC. It translates to CASSFGLAGEYQETQYF.